The rows below give T cell receptor beta chains drawn from one sample of a study of T cell repertoires in cytomegalovirus infection. TCRdb recomputed calls from the reads with MiXCR, one row per CDR3 protein. Found here are roughly 310,000 distinct CDR3 sequences, roughly 15% of them singletons; the top ten hold more than 10%. Source material: PBMCs. These receptors were taken from a human donor in good health (CMV status not recorded). Some clones in this sample may be carry-over from other donors' samples. CDR3s include the opening cysteine and the closing phenylalanine or tryptophan. D genes are given only for firm matches. Only some rows state a clone size, as once, few, many or a class for expanded clones.

D gene: TRBD1; clone size: many; J gene: TRBJ1-1; V gene: TRBV12-3/TRBV12-4; CDR3 protein: CASSWDRGIQGVGEAFF; CDR3 DNA: TGTGCCAGCAGTTGGGACAGGGGTATACAAGGTGTCGGTGAAGCTTTCTTT
D gene: .; clone size: few; J gene: TRBJ1-2; V gene: TRBV28; CDR3 protein: CASSFANPDNYGYTF; CDR3 DNA: TGTGCCAGCAGTTTTGCCAATCCGGATAACTATGGCTACACCTTC
D gene: TRBD2; clone size: .; J gene: TRBJ2-1; V gene: TRBV6-4; CDR3 protein: CATSGTSDNEQFF; CDR3 DNA: TGTGCCACCTCCGGGACTAGTGACAATGAGCAGTTCTTC
D gene: .; clone size: .; J gene: TRBJ2-1; V gene: TRBV6-6; CDR3 protein: CASSAGGNEQFF; CDR3 DNA: TGTGCCAGCAGTGCAGGGGGGAATGAGCAGTTCTTC
D gene: TRBD1; clone size: .; J gene: TRBJ2-5; V gene: TRBV7-6; CDR3 protein: CASSSSFGTADQETQYF; CDR3 DNA: TGTGCCAGCAGCTCATCCTTCGGGACAGCGGATCAAGAGACCCAGTACTTC
D gene: .; clone size: few; J gene: TRBJ1-5; V gene: TRBV7-2; CDR3 protein: CASSLWGEQPQHF; CDR3 DNA: TGTGCCAGCAGCTTATGGGGGGAACAGCCCCAGCATTTT
D gene: .; clone size: many; J gene: TRBJ2-5; V gene: TRBV7-2; CDR3 protein: CASSLRQGQETQYF; CDR3 DNA: TGTGCCAGCAGCTTACGGCAGGGGCAAGAGACCCAGTACTTC
D gene: .; clone size: .; J gene: TRBJ1-3; V gene: TRBV12-3/TRBV12-4; CDR3 protein: CASSIVSGNTIYF; CDR3 DNA: TGTGCCAGCAGTATAGTCTCTGGAAACACCATATATTTT
D gene: .; clone size: .; J gene: TRBJ2-1; V gene: TRBV12-5; CDR3 protein: CASGLGRDNEQFF; CDR3 DNA: TGTGCTAGTGGTTTGGGCCGGGACAATGAGCAGTTCTTC
D gene: .; clone size: .; J gene: TRBJ2-5; V gene: TRBV7-2; CDR3 protein: CASSSGGFLQETQYF; CDR3 DNA: TGTGCCAGCAGCTCCGGCGGGTTTCTCCAGGAGACCCAGTACTTC
D gene: .; clone size: .; J gene: TRBJ1-2; V gene: TRBV6-2/TRBV6-3; CDR3 protein: CASSYSRGYTF; CDR3 DNA: TGTGCCAGCAGTTACTCCCGGGGCTACACCTTC
D gene: TRBD1; clone size: .; J gene: TRBJ2-2; V gene: TRBV28; CDR3 protein: CASKGAPGELFF; CDR3 DNA: TGTGCCAGCAAGGGGGCCCCCGGGGAGCTGTTTTTT
D gene: .; clone size: many; J gene: TRBJ2-3; V gene: TRBV6-5; CDR3 protein: CATNRADTQYF; CDR3 DNA: TGTGCCACCAACAGGGCAGATACGCAGTATTTT
D gene: TRBD2; clone size: many; J gene: TRBJ2-5; V gene: TRBV28; CDR3 protein: CASSLISGMKTQYF; CDR3 DNA: TGTGCCAGCAGCCTTATCAGCGGGATGAAGACCCAGTACTTC
D gene: .; clone size: many; J gene: TRBJ2-7; V gene: TRBV12-3/TRBV12-4; CDR3 protein: CASSFGNPYEQYF; CDR3 DNA: TGTGCCAGCAGTTTTGGCAACCCCTACGAGCAGTACTTC
D gene: .; clone size: many; J gene: TRBJ2-5; V gene: TRBV7-2; CDR3 protein: CASSVDRRRGETQYF; CDR3 DNA: TGTGCCAGCAGCGTCGACAGGAGAAGGGGAGAGACCCAGTACTTC
D gene: .; clone size: many; J gene: TRBJ2-7; V gene: TRBV4-1; CDR3 protein: CASSQVGTGYEQYF; CDR3 DNA: TGCGCCAGCAGCCAAGTTGGGACGGGCTACGAGCAGTACTTC
D gene: TRBD2; clone size: many; J gene: TRBJ2-5; V gene: TRBV28; CDR3 protein: CASTKAGEGETQYF; CDR3 DNA: TGTGCCAGTACGAAAGCGGGGGAAGGGGAGACCCAGTACTTC
D gene: TRBD1; clone size: many; J gene: TRBJ1-3; V gene: TRBV28; CDR3 protein: CASSRQGSGNTIYF; CDR3 DNA: TGTGCCAGCAGCAGACAGGGCTCTGGAAACACCATATATTTT
D gene: .; clone size: many; J gene: TRBJ1-3; V gene: TRBV7-6; CDR3 protein: CASSLAVGETSGNTIYF; CDR3 DNA: TGTGCCAGCAGCTTAGCCGTAGGTGAGACCTCTGGAAACACCATATATTTT
D gene: TRBD1; clone size: many; J gene: TRBJ1-2; V gene: TRBV4-2; CDR3 protein: CASSQEARRGTGGYTF; CDR3 DNA: TGTGCCAGCAGCCAAGAAGCCCGACGAGGGACAGGAGGCTACACCTTC
D gene: TRBD1; clone size: few; J gene: TRBJ1-2; V gene: TRBV7-8; CDR3 protein: CASSLSKETGTVRGVGGYTF; CDR3 DNA: TGTGCCAGCAGCTTAAGCAAAGAGACAGGGACGGTACGGGGGGTCGGAGGCTACACCTTC
D gene: .; clone size: .; J gene: TRBJ1-5; V gene: TRBV2; CDR3 protein: CAIGSPQHF; CDR3 DNA: TGTGCCATAGGCAGCCCCCAGCATTTT
D gene: .; clone size: .; J gene: TRBJ1-1; V gene: TRBV11-2; CDR3 protein: CASSLVPGAITEAFF; CDR3 DNA: TGTGCCAGCAGCTTAGTCCCAGGGGCGATTACTGAAGCTTTCTTT
D gene: TRBD1; clone size: .; J gene: TRBJ1-1; V gene: TRBV18; CDR3 protein: CASSTGQGEAFF; CDR3 DNA: TGTGCCAGCTCAACGGGACAGGGGGAAGCTTTCTTT
D gene: .; clone size: .; J gene: TRBJ1-5; V gene: TRBV6-6; CDR3 protein: CASSYRGGDLSNQPQHF; CDR3 DNA: TGTGCCAGCAGTTACAGGGGAGGCGACCTTAGCAATCAGCCCCAGCATTTT
D gene: .; clone size: few; J gene: TRBJ1-5; V gene: TRBV2; CDR3 protein: CASDNGQNSNQPQHF; CDR3 DNA: TGTGCCAGCGACAACGGACAGAATAGCAATCAGCCCCAGCATTTT
D gene: TRBD2; clone size: many; J gene: TRBJ2-3; V gene: TRBV7-9; CDR3 protein: CASSLAQGLASVTDTQYF; CDR3 DNA: TGTGCCAGCAGCTTAGCCCAAGGACTAGCCAGTGTGACAGATACGCAGTATTTT
D gene: .; clone size: .; J gene: TRBJ1-1; V gene: TRBV7-2; CDR3 protein: CASSTGTLGTEAFF; CDR3 DNA: TGTGCCAGCAGCACTGGGACCTTGGGGACTGAAGCTTTCTTT
D gene: .; clone size: .; J gene: TRBJ1-5; V gene: TRBV4-1; CDR3 protein: CASSHGRGVGNQPQHF; CDR3 DNA: TGCGCCAGCAGCCATGGGAGGGGAGTCGGGAATCAGCCCCAGCATTTT
D gene: .; clone size: .; J gene: TRBJ1-5; V gene: TRBV28; CDR3 protein: CASSFVAGSNQPQHF; CDR3 DNA: TGTGCCAGCAGTTTTGTGGCAGGGAGCAATCAGCCCCAGCATTTT
D gene: .; clone size: .; J gene: TRBJ1-1; V gene: TRBV27; CDR3 protein: CASMARQGRPEAFF; CDR3 DNA: TGTGCCAGCATGGCCCGGCAGGGGAGGCCTGAAGCTTTCTTT
D gene: .; clone size: .; J gene: TRBJ2-1; V gene: TRBV27; CDR3 protein: CASSSIVREQFF; CDR3 DNA: TGTGCCAGCAGTTCGATTGTTCGTGAGCAGTTCTTC
D gene: .; clone size: .; J gene: TRBJ2-3; V gene: TRBV4-1; CDR3 protein: CASSKLQGDTQYF; CDR3 DNA: TGCGCCAGCAGCAAACTCCAGGGGGATACGCAGTATTTT
D gene: TRBD2; clone size: few; J gene: TRBJ2-3; V gene: TRBV20-1; CDR3 protein: CSAPSPGGGTDTQYF; CDR3 DNA: TGCAGTGCTCCGTCCCCCGGGGGGGGGACAGATACGCAGTATTTT
D gene: TRBD2; clone size: .; J gene: TRBJ2-3; V gene: TRBV5-4; CDR3 protein: CASSPGLVPTDTQYF; CDR3 DNA: TGTGCCAGCAGCCCGGGACTAGTCCCCACAGATACGCAGTATTTT
D gene: .; clone size: .; J gene: TRBJ2-7; V gene: TRBV11-1; CDR3 protein: CASSSDKNYEQYF; CDR3 DNA: TGTGCCAGCAGCTCAGATAAAAACTACGAGCAGTACTTC
D gene: .; clone size: few; J gene: TRBJ1-2; V gene: TRBV6-1; CDR3 protein: CASSQGLFGYTF; CDR3 DNA: TGTGCCAGCAGCCAAGGGTTATTCGGCTACACCTTC
D gene: .; clone size: many; J gene: TRBJ2-2; V gene: TRBV12-3/TRBV12-4; CDR3 protein: CASKTGNTGELFF; CDR3 DNA: TGTGCCAGCAAGACAGGGAACACCGGGGAGCTGTTTTTT
D gene: .; clone size: many; J gene: TRBJ2-2; V gene: TRBV7-6; CDR3 protein: CASSQGTNTGELFF; CDR3 DNA: TGTGCCAGCAGCCAGGGAACGAACACCGGGGAGCTGTTTTTT
D gene: TRBD1; clone size: .; J gene: TRBJ1-1; V gene: TRBV20-1; CDR3 protein: CSATGTGTHTEAFF; CDR3 DNA: TGCAGTGCTACCGGGACAGGGACTCACACTGAAGCTTTCTTT
D gene: .; clone size: many; J gene: TRBJ2-3; V gene: TRBV7-2; CDR3 protein: CASSLRGASTDTQYF; CDR3 DNA: TGTGCCAGCAGCTTGAGGGGCGCTAGCACAGATACGCAGTATTTT
D gene: .; clone size: few; J gene: TRBJ2-3; V gene: TRBV6-5; CDR3 protein: CASSYSAKGPDTQYF; CDR3 DNA: TGTGCCAGCAGTTACTCGGCGAAAGGGCCAGATACGCAGTATTTT
D gene: TRBD1; clone size: many; J gene: TRBJ1-6; V gene: TRBV4-1; CDR3 protein: CASSQLSRGQRNSPLHF; CDR3 DNA: TGCGCCAGCAGCCAACTCAGCAGGGGACAGCGAAATTCACCCCTCCACTTT
D gene: TRBD1; clone size: many; J gene: TRBJ1-5; V gene: TRBV28; CDR3 protein: CASSLGRGTGNQPQHF; CDR3 DNA: TGTGCCAGCAGTTTAGGCAGGGGGACCGGCAATCAGCCCCAGCATTTT
D gene: TRBD1; clone size: .; J gene: TRBJ1-2; V gene: TRBV27; CDR3 protein: CASSNPKQGNGYTF; CDR3 DNA: TGTGCCAGCAGCAATCCGAAACAGGGGAACGGCTACACCTTC
D gene: TRBD1; clone size: many; J gene: TRBJ2-7; V gene: TRBV7-9; CDR3 protein: CASSFSGTASYEQYF; CDR3 DNA: TGTGCCAGCAGCTTTTCCGGGACAGCCTCCTACGAGCAGTACTTC
D gene: TRBD2; clone size: few; J gene: TRBJ2-2; V gene: TRBV5-4; CDR3 protein: CASRRLAGTNTGELFF; CDR3 DNA: TGTGCCAGCAGACGGCTAGCGGGGACGAACACCGGGGAGCTGTTTTTT
D gene: .; clone size: many; J gene: TRBJ2-7; V gene: TRBV12-3/TRBV12-4; CDR3 protein: CASSFGGPEQYF; CDR3 DNA: TGTGCCAGCAGTTTCGGGGGACCCGAGCAGTACTTC
D gene: .; clone size: .; J gene: TRBJ1-1; V gene: TRBV4-2; CDR3 protein: CASSQEQVGTEAFF; CDR3 DNA: TGTGCCAGCAGCCAAGAACAGGTGGGCACTGAAGCTTTCTTT
D gene: .; clone size: many; J gene: TRBJ1-6; V gene: TRBV27; CDR3 protein: CASSTRPSSYNSPLHF; CDR3 DNA: TGTGCCAGCAGTACCCGGCCTAGCTCCTATAATTCACCCCTCCACTTT
D gene: TRBD1; clone size: many; J gene: TRBJ1-3; V gene: TRBV7-6; CDR3 protein: CASSLRTGASGNTIYF; CDR3 DNA: TGTGCCAGCAGCTTAAGGACAGGAGCCTCTGGAAACACCATATATTTT
D gene: TRBD2; clone size: .; J gene: TRBJ2-7; V gene: TRBV5-4; CDR3 protein: CASSLKSGAPYEQYF; CDR3 DNA: TGTGCCAGCAGCTTGAAAAGCGGGGCGCCCTACGAGCAGTACTTC
D gene: .; clone size: many; J gene: TRBJ1-4; V gene: TRBV7-2; CDR3 protein: CASSFSTNEKLFF; CDR3 DNA: TGTGCCAGCAGCTTCTCAACTAATGAAAAACTGTTTTTT
D gene: TRBD1; clone size: many; J gene: TRBJ2-2; V gene: TRBV19; CDR3 protein: CASSGTAANTGELFF; CDR3 DNA: TGTGCCAGTAGCGGGACAGCCGCGAACACCGGGGAGCTGTTTTTT
D gene: TRBD1; clone size: .; J gene: TRBJ2-5; V gene: TRBV5-5; CDR3 protein: CASTTGQEETQYF; CDR3 DNA: TGTGCCAGCACAACGGGACAGGAAGAGACCCAGTACTTC
D gene: .; clone size: .; J gene: TRBJ1-4; V gene: TRBV7-8; CDR3 protein: CASSLGPSETTNEKLFF; CDR3 DNA: TGTGCCAGCAGCTTAGGACCTTCGGAGACAACTAATGAAAAACTGTTTTTT
D gene: TRBD1; clone size: many; J gene: TRBJ1-4; V gene: TRBV4-2; CDR3 protein: CASSQGQGGEKLFF; CDR3 DNA: TGTGCCAGCAGCCAAGGGCAGGGGGGAGAAAAACTGTTTTTT
D gene: TRBD1; clone size: .; J gene: TRBJ1-1; V gene: TRBV10-3; CDR3 protein: CAIRGTGGTEAFF; CDR3 DNA: TGTGCCATCAGGGGGACAGGGGGGACTGAAGCTTTCTTT